Listed here are 13 T cell receptor beta chains from one sample, sequenced in a study of identical twins. TCRdb passed the 5' RACE reads through MiXCR, listing each CDR3 protein once. The repertoire includes around 490,000 distinct CDR3 sequences, 20% to 25% of them detected once, and about 0.48% sits in the top ten. These same data were also listed under a study on yellow fever vaccine responses in identical twins.

Sequenced material: CD4+ T cells sorted from blood. Source of these receptors: a woman between 18 and 30 years old in good health.

The V call is TRBV7-9, the J call TRBJ2-3; no clear D gene. V was shortened by 6 bases and J by 0 bases, with 10 bases between the two germline ends. The CDR3 runs to 14 residues. Germline V gives CDR1 SEHNR, CDR2 FQNEAQ (reference sequence). The CDR3 bases are TGTGCCAGCAGTCGTACGTCCAGCACAGATACGCAGTATTTT. It is translated as CASSRTSSTDTQYF.

This clonotype was seen a few times. This chain uses TRBV6-1 with TRBJ2-5; maybe TRBD2 (5 bases). CDR3 length equals 14 residues. CDR1 and CDR2 from the germline V gene are MNHNS and SASEGT. V was trimmed by 4 bases and J by 5 bases, leaving 14 bases between them. In DNA, the CDR3 is TGTGCCAGCAGTGGAGGGCAGTGGATCGAGACCCAGTACTTC. The encoded protein is CASSGGQWIETQYF.

This rearrangement joins TRBV5-1 to TRBJ2-2; the D gene is possibly TRBD1 (5 bases). Germline CDR1 is SGHRS and CDR2 is YFSETQ. The length of the CDR3 is 16 residues. V lost 0 bases and J lost 6, with 15 bases in between. The CDR3 DNA reads TGCGCCAGCAGCTTGGCCAATCGCAGGGCGGCCGGGGAGCTGTTTTTT. Protein product: CASSLANRRAAGELFF.

CDR3 bases: TGCGCCAGCAGCCAGGGGAGTCTAGGCTACACCTTC. This encodes CASSQGSLGYTF. The V and J genes are TRBV10-2 and TRBJ1-2; maybe TRBD1 (6 bases). The CDR3 is 12 residues long. With 6 bases removed from V and 8 bases from J, the gap between germline ends came to 13 bases. The V gene's germline CDR1 is WSHSY and CDR2 SAAADI.

This clonotype was seen a few times. The V call is TRBV7-2, the J call TRBJ1-2, with no clear D. The CDR3 consists of 15 residues. Germline assignment: CDR1 SGHTA and CDR2 FQGNSA. V lost 0 bases and J lost 0, with 8 bases in between. The DNA of the CDR3 is TGTGCCAGCAGCTTAGCTTCTGCACCTAACTATGGCTACACCTTC. Protein: CASSLASAPNYGYTF.

This clonotype was observed a handful of times. The rearrangement links TRBV28 to TRBJ2-7; no firm D call. Looked up from germline, CDR1 is MDHEN and CDR2 is SYDVKM. The ends were cut back, 4 bases at V and 7 bases at J, with 8 bases in the middle. The CDR3 has 11 residues. CDR3 nucleotides: TGTGCCAGCAGTTCCGGTTATGAGCAGTACGTC. This encodes CASSSGYEQYV.

The chain has TRBV6-2 or TRBV6-3 and TRBJ2-3, with unresolved D. Trimming took 6 bases from V and 0 from J, leaving 10 bases between them. The germline CDR1 and CDR2 sequences are MNHEY and SVGEGT. CDR3 size: 14 residues. Here the CDR3 DNA reads TGTGCCAGCAGATTTCCGGCTAGCACAGATACGCAGTATTTT. Translating gives CASRFPASTDTQYF.

V and J are TRBV2 and TRBJ2-2, with D hard to call. Germline CDR1 is SNHLY and CDR2 is FYNNEI. The CDR3 runs to 15 residues. Trimming pared 0 bases from V and 3 bases from J, leaving 8 bases between. CDR3 nucleotides: TGTGCCAGCAGTGAAGCTGGGGTGCACACCGGGGAGCTGTTTTTT. The encoded protein is CASSEAGVHTGELFF.

This clonotype was observed a handful of times. The V and J genes are TRBV7-9 and TRBJ2-2; D uncertain. V was cut by 3 bases and J by 10 bases, with 9 bases left in between. Germline V gene data show CDR1 as SEHNR and CDR2 as FQNEAQ (reference sequence). This CDR3 has 12 amino acids. CDR3: CASSFLTAELFF. CDR3 DNA sequence: TGTGCCAGCAGCTTTTTGACTGCGGAGCTGTTTTTT.

CDR3 sequence reads: CASSQQGDYNEQFF. CDR3 bases: TGTGCCAGCAGCCAACAGGGAGACTACAATGAGCAGTTCTTC. The V call is TRBV16, the J call TRBJ2-1; tentatively, D is TRBD1 or TRBD2 (5 bases each). There are 14 residues in the CDR3. Germline loops: CDR1 KGHSY, CDR2 FQNENV. The germline V and J ends were trimmed by 2 bases and 3 bases, with 8 bases remaining between them. Variable domain in full (rest from reference TRBV16 and TRBJ2-1): GEEVAQTPKHLVRGEGQKAKLYCAPIKGHSYVFWYQQVLKNEFKFLISFQNENVFDETGMPKERFSAKCLPNSPCSLEIQATKLEDSAVYFCASSQQGDYNEQFFGPGTRLTVL.

This clonotype appeared a few times. This chain uses TRBV6-5 with TRBJ2-7; D perhaps matches TRBD2 (6 bases). The germline gives CDR1 MNHEY, CDR2 SVGAGI. Deletions cut 6 bases from V and 3 bases from J, with 12 bases between. The CDR3 sequence is 13 residues long. The DNA of the CDR3 is TGTGCCAGCAGGTATACTAGCAACTACGAGCAGTACTTC. Its translation: CASRYTSNYEQYF.

Many counts were recorded for this clonotype. In nucleotides, the CDR3 is TGTGCCAGCAGTCCAGGACAGGTGAATTCACCCCTCCACTTT. Amino acids: CASSPGQVNSPLHF. The gene calls are TRBV12-3 or TRBV12-4 and TRBJ1-6; 7 bases agree with TRBD1. This CDR3 is 14 amino acids long. Losses at the gene ends were 5 bases for V and 7 bases for J; bases not matched to a gene: 5.

This clonotype was seen a handful of times. The chain joins TRBV12-3 or TRBV12-4 to TRBJ2-1; TRBD2 matches 15 bases. With 2 bases clipped from V and 7 bases from J, the junction kept 6 bases outside the gene matches. The CDR3 runs 17 residues. CDR3 nucleotides: TGTGCCAGCAGTTTACAAGGGACTAGCGGGAGGATAAATGAGCAGTTCTTC. It codes for CASSLQGTSGRINEQFF.